The TCR beta chain under discussion was sequenced for a study of T-cell reconstitution after alpha-beta-depleted transplantation in children. Whole-study results and caveats: Several patients had high TCRbeta diversity at day 60; it came from surviving recipient T cells and thymic progenitors. Among T cells one year after transplant, newly produced cells accounted for most counts and diversity. Several hundred graft clones that had expanded were reportedly the source of alpha-beta T cells about two months after transplant.

This CDR3 comprises 13 residues. Germline V gene sequence: CDR1 MNHEY, CDR2 SMNVEV (reference sequence). Trimming removed 6 bases at V and 5 bases at J, with 13 bases between. Preparation of the TCRbeta library involved a method that used unique molecular identifiers. TCRdb analysed the PCR reads with MiXCR anew, one entry per CDR3 protein. The sample has about 980,000 distinct CDR3 sequences, around 30% seen once; the top ten hold around 30%. Points on this clonotype: The antigen is not known.

The source is a boy in the first two years of life who had a stem cell transplant for SCID, so the T cells may come from the graft donor. V gene TRBV27 combines with J gene TRBJ2-5, with D uncertain. Specimen: PBMCs, mostly from graft donor cells, collected 360 days after TCRalphabeta/CD19-depleted stem cell transplant. CDR3 nucleotides: TGTGCCAGCAGCCCCGGGTGGATCGAGACCCAGTACTTC. Translated: CASSPGWIETQYF.